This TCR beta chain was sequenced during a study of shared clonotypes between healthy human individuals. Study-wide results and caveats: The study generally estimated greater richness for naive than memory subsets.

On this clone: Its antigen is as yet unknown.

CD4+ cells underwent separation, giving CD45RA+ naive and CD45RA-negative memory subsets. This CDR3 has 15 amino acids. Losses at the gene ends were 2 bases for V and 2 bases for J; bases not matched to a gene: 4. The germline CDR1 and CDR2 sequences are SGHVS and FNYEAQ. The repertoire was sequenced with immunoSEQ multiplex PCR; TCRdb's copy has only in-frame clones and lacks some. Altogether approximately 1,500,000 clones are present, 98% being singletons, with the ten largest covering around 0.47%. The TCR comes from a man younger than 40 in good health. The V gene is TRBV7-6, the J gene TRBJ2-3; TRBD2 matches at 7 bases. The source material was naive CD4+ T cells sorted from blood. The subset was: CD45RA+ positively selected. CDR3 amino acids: CASSLSLAATDTQYF. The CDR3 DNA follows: TGTGCCAGCAGCTTATCCCTAGCGGCCACAGATACGCAGTATTTT.